This is a list of T cell receptor beta chains from one sample in a study of cytomegalovirus exposure and HLA in healthy donors. Repertoires were generated with immunoSEQ multiplex PCR, while TCRdb's copy carries only in-frame clones and drops some. This table holds about 130,000 clones, roughly four fifths found once. Sequenced: PBMCs. Every receptor here comes from a woman in her forties or fifties in good health and CMV-seropositive. CDR3s include the opening cysteine and the closing phenylalanine or tryptophan. Each record gives: D gene, J gene, V gene, clone size, CDR3 protein, CDR3 DNA. A D gene is named only where the DNA matches it firmly. Clone size is not always given. Where it is, it says once, few, many or a class for expanded clones.

>-|TRBJ2-1|TRBV20-1|-
CSSVTSEEQFF
TGCAGTTCTGTAACTTCCGAAGAGCAGTTCTTC
>TRBD1|TRBJ2-4|TRBV6-6|few
CASSSGGAGENIQYF
TGTGCCAGCTCTTCAGGGGGCGCCGGGGAAAACATTCAGTACTTC
>-|TRBJ2-6|TRBV5-4|-
CASSLEGFGANVLTF
TGTGCCAGCTCCCTTGAGGGATTTGGGGCCAACGTCCTGACTTTC
>-|TRBJ1-1|TRBV10-1|-
CASNLAADTEAFF
TGCGCCAGCAATCTGGCGGCGGACACTGAAGCTTTCTTT
>TRBD1|TRBJ1-5|TRBV11-2|-
CASSLDSRGNQPQHF
TGTGCCAGCAGCTTAGATAGCAGGGGGAATCAGCCCCAGCATTTT
>TRBD2|TRBJ2-1|TRBV2|-
CASSEGGGAVVNEQFF
TGTGCCAGCAGTGAAGGCGGGGGGGCGGTTGTAAATGAGCAGTTCTTC
>-|TRBJ2-2|TRBV6-1|-
CASVWGRNTGELFF
TGTGCCAGCGTTTGGGGGCGGAACACCGGGGAGCTGTTTTTT
>-|TRBJ1-4|TRBV25-1|-
CASSEGGGAGSNEKLFF
TGTGCCAGCAGTGAAGGCGGCGGGGCCGGGTCTAATGAAAAACTGTTTTTT
>TRBD1|TRBJ2-1|TRBV2|few
CARNRGPTNEQFF
TGTGCCAGAAACAGGGGCCCTACTAATGAGCAGTTCTTC
>-|TRBJ1-1|TRBV27|-
CASSTRQGAEAFF
TGTGCCAGCAGTACCCGCCAGGGCGCTGAAGCTTTCTTT
>-|TRBJ1-1|TRBV11-3|-
CASSSAGVGAFF
TGTGCCAGCAGCTCAGCGGGGGTAGGAGCTTTCTTT
>-|TRBJ1-6|TRBV7-9|-
CSSGQSNSPLHF
TGTTCCAGCGGACAGTCCAATTCACCCCTCCACTTT
>TRBD1|TRBJ2-7|TRBV14|-
CASSQVVSGGEQYF
TGTGCCAGCAGCCAAGTAGTTTCAGGGGGAGAGCAGTACTTC
>-|TRBJ1-2|TRBV5-4|-
CASSLWQGIGGYTF
TGTGCCAGCAGCTTGTGGCAGGGGATCGGCGGCTACACCTTC
>TRBD2|TRBJ2-1|TRBV14|-
CASSHPAGGSYNEQFF
TGTGCCAGCAGCCATCCGGCGGGGGGCTCCTACAATGAGCAGTTCTTC
>-|TRBJ2-6|TRBV10-3|-
CAISPRELASGANVLTF
TGTGCCATCAGCCCCAGGGAACTGGCCTCTGGGGCCAACGTCCTGACTTTC
>TRBD1|TRBJ2-6|TRBV25-1|few
CASKDRGSGANVLTF
TGTGCCAGCAAGGACAGGGGATCTGGGGCCAACGTCCTGACTTTC
>TRBD1|TRBJ1-3|TRBV19|-
CASTQGALLGNTIYF
TGTGCCAGTACCCAGGGGGCATTACTTGGAAACACCATATATTTT
>-|TRBJ1-2|TRBV4-1|-
CASNSGGFGYTF
TGCGCCAGCAACTCCGGGGGGTTTGGCTACACCTTC
>TRBD2|TRBJ2-7|TRBV10-3|-
CAIRGTSGGYEQYF
TGTGCCATCAGGGGGACTAGCGGGGGGTACGAGCAGTACTTC
>TRBD2|TRBJ2-3|TRBV30|-
CAWSVSSGGKSDTQYF
TGTGCCTGGAGCGTTTCTAGCGGGGGGAAGTCAGATACGCAGTATTTT
>-|TRBJ2-6|TRBV5-6|-
CASSLIGFGANVLTF
TGTGCCAGCAGCTTGATCGGGTTTGGGGCCAACGTCCTGACTTTC